These 28 T cell receptor beta chains were sequenced from one sample in a study of tissue T cells after allogeneic stem cell transplantation. The data were produced by immunoSEQ multiplex PCR, yet TCRdb's version contains in-frame clones alone and is incomplete. The table has about 7,700 clones, under 40% seen once. Time point denoted: mouse harvest day 14 after allogeneic transplant. Each mouse received 10^7 T-cell-depleted marrow cells plus 10^6 splenic CD5+ T cells by tail vein. Sequenced input: skin. The receptors shown here come from a female BALB/c mouse given C57BL/6 T cells with graft-versus-host disease after an allogeneic hematopoietic cell transplant.

This clone was seen a handful of times. Germline and genes: mouse. Here the CDR3 reads CASSLMGNYAEQFF. The part of the CDR3 DNA that was read is TGTGCCAGCAGCTTAATGGGGAACTATGCTGAGCAGTTC. The chain carries TRBV3 and TRBJ2-1; D may be TRBD2 (5 bases). Read data end 1 residue before the CDR3 end; the end is taken from the germline J gene. The CDR3 loop spans 14 amino acids. Trimming took 2 bases from V and 1 from J, leaving 6 bases between them. Germline V lookup: CDR1 SNHLY, CDR2 FYNGKV (reference sequence). Full variable domain (remainder filled in from reference TRBV3 and TRBJ2-1): GPKVLQIPSHQIIDMGQMVTLNCDPVSNHLYFYWYKQILGQQMEFLVNFYNGKVMEKSKLFKDQFSVERPDGSYFTLKIQPTALEDSAVYFCASSLMGNYAEQFFGPGTRLTVL.

Details on this clone: The genes are named according to mouse. The CDR3 loop reads CASIQGSGNTLYF. Incomplete CDR3 DNA: TGTGCCAGCATTCAGGGTTCTGGAAATACGCTCTAT. The genes are TRBV26 and TRBJ1-3; the D gene is possibly TRBD1 (5 bases). The read is 1 residue too short to cover the CDR3 end, so that end is filled in from the germline J gene. V lost 7 bases and J 0 bases, leaving 7 bases between the germline ends. This CDR3 contains 13 residues. Per germline, CDR1 KGHPV and CDR2 FQNQEV (reference sequence).

The sample holds a few counts of this clone. Gene names are mouse gene names. The observed sequence ends 1 residue before the CDR3 terminus, with the missing tail filled in from the germline J gene. This chain uses TRBV31 with TRBJ2-5, with TRBD1 identical over 9 bases. CDR1 is GKSSPN and CDR2 is SITVG in the germline V gene. This CDR3 comprises 13 residues. Trimming took 2 bases from V and 7 from J; bases not matched to a gene: 4. The sequenced CDR3 bases are TGTGCCTGGAGTAAGGGACAGGGAAACACCCAGTAC. Protein: CAWSKGQGNTQY. The entire CDR3 protein reads CAWSKGQGNTQYF.

Notes on this clone: Here the gene names and germline are mouse. The read comes to an end 1 residue before the CDR3 does, leaving the germline J gene to fill in the end. The V call is TRBV26, the J call TRBJ1-2, with TRBD1 matching over 9 bases. V shed 6 bases and J 4 bases; nucleotides not matched to a gene: 3. This CDR3 has 13 amino acids. Germline V gene sequence: CDR1 KGHPV, CDR2 FQNQEV (reference sequence). The CDR3 protein is CASRQGAGSDYTF. The part of the CDR3 DNA that was read is TGTGCCAGCAGACAGGGGGCTGGCTCCGACTACACC.

Worth noting for this clone: The germline and genes are mouse ones. CDR3 DNA (partial): TGTGCTAGCAGTTCAAGCACCGGGCAGCTCTAC. Translation: CASSSSTGQLY. The whole CDR3 reads CASSSSTGQLYF. The chain carries TRBV29 and TRBJ2-2, with no clear D. The read terminates 1 residue before the CDR3 end, so the remaining end is supplied by the germline J gene. This CDR3 is 12 amino acids long. The V gene's germline CDR1 is MSHET and CDR2 SYDVDS. Trimming pared 4 bases from V and 4 bases from J, leaving 4 bases between.

On this clone: Each gene name is a mouse one. The CDR3 is cut off 1 residue early in the read; its end comes from the germline J gene. V gene TRBV26 combines with J gene TRBJ1-4, with 7 bases fitting TRBD1. The CDR3 has 13 residues. Per the germline V gene, CDR1 is KGHPV and CDR2 is FQNQEV (reference sequence). V lost 4 bases, J lost 5 bases, and 1 base stayed unmatched. CDR3: CASSQGQNERLFF. CDR3 DNA, as far as it was read: TGTGCCAGCAGTCAGGGACAGAACGAAAGATTATTT.

With respect to this clone: Germline and genes: mouse. The read ends 1 residue early relative to the CDR3; the germline J gene fills the gap. J is TRBJ2-4 and V is TRBV13-2; D possibly corresponds to TRBD1 (6 bases). The CDR3 is 13 amino acids. V was cut by 9 bases and J by 0 bases, with 11 bases left in between. Germline loops: CDR1 NNHNN, CDR2 SYGAGS (reference sequence). CDR3 DNA (partial): TGTGCCACAGGACAGACTAGTCAAAACACCTTGTAC. It codes for CATGQTSQNTLY. The CDR3, in full, reads CATGQTSQNTLYF.

Turning to this clone: Gene and germline names: mouse. The CDR3 sequence: CASSLNRGPNTGQLYF. CDR3 bases read: TGTGCCAGCAGCTTAAATCGGGGGCCAAACACCGGGCAGCTCTAC. The chain is built from TRBV3 and TRBJ2-2; D may match TRBD1 or TRBD2 (6 bases each). The CDR3 end falls 1 residue outside the read, so it is completed with the germline J gene. The V and J ends lost 2 bases and 0 bases respectively, with 10 bases between them. The CDR3 runs to 16 residues. The germline gives CDR1 SNHLY, CDR2 FYNGKV (reference sequence).

In regard to this clone: Each gene name is a mouse one. Read data end 1 residue before the CDR3 end; the end is taken from the germline J gene. The chain employs TRBV4 and TRBJ2-5; 13 bases line up with TRBD2. CDR1 LGHDT and CDR2 YNNKQL come from the germline V gene (reference sequence). V lost 4 bases to trimming and J lost 5 bases; unmatched junction nucleotides: 0. The CDR3 loop spans 14 amino acids. The chain's CDR3 is CASSWDWGGDTQYF. Incomplete CDR3 DNA: TGTGCCAGCAGCTGGGACTGGGGGGGAGACACCCAGTAC.

Concerning this clone itself: Germline and genes here are mouse. Sequencing ends 1 residue short of the CDR3 end; the germline J gene provides the rest. The chain uses TRBV26 and TRBJ1-1, with a possible D match to TRBD1 (5 bases). Germline loops: CDR1 KGHPV, CDR2 FQNQEV (reference sequence). The CDR3 extends over 12 amino acids. Trimming left V 2 bases short and J 8 bases short, with 9 bases between. CDR3 bases read: TGTGCCAGCAGTCTGGAGGGGACGGAAGTCTTC. Translated: CASSLEGTEVF. In full, the CDR3 reads CASSLEGTEVFF. The full variable domain, with the rest looked up from reference TRBV26 and TRBJ1-1, is NSKVIQTPRYLVKGQGQKAKMRCIPEKGHPVVFWYQQNKNNEFKFLINFQNQEVLQQIDMTEKRFSAECPSNSPCSLEIQSSEAGDSALYLCASSLEGTEVFFGKGTRLTVV.

As to this clone: Gene names are mouse gene names. The CDR3 end falls 1 residue outside the read, so it is completed with the germline J gene. The V and J genes are TRBV26 and TRBJ1-1, with D possibly TRBD1 on 5 matching bases. Per the germline V gene, CDR1 is KGHPV and CDR2 is FQNQEV (reference sequence). The CDR3 covers 14 residues. V lost 2 bases, J lost 0 bases, and 7 bases lay in between. Partial CDR3 DNA: TGTGCCAGCAGTCTGGGGGGGTCAAACACAGAAGTCTTC. Translated: CASSLGGSNTEVF. The full CDR3 sequence reads CASSLGGSNTEVFF.

With respect to this clone: Here the gene names and germline are mouse. The read terminates 1 residue ahead of where the CDR3 ends, so the germline J gene completes it. The V and J genes are TRBV23 and TRBJ2-1; the listed D gene, TRBD2, was not tested against the DNA. Germline V CDR1 and CDR2: KGHTA, FQNQQP. The CDR3 totals 17 residues. CDR3 DNA, as far as it was read: TGCTCCAGCAGTCAATCGGGCTGGGGGATTAACTATGCTGAGCAGTTC. Residues: CSSSQSGWGINYAEQF. The full CDR3 is CSSSQSGWGINYAEQFF.

As regards this clone: Gene names are mouse gene names. Read coverage stops 1 residue before the CDR3 terminus; the germline J gene supplies the remainder. This chain connects TRBV3 to TRBJ2-1; the match to TRBD2 covers 8 bases. The CDR3 extends over 14 amino acids. The V segment lost 1 base and the J segment 7 bases; nucleotides outside the gene matches: 3. CDR1 is SNHLY, CDR2 FYNGKV, per germline (reference sequence). The sequenced CDR3 bases are TGTGCCAGCAGCTTAGGTTGGGGGGGAGCTGAGCAGTTC. It is translated as CASSLGWGGAEQF. The whole CDR3 region reads CASSLGWGGAEQFF.

This clone was seen only a few times. Gene names and germline refer to mouse. The read finishes 1 residue shy of the CDR3 end, and the germline J gene is used to complete it. The V call is TRBV23, the J call TRBJ1-1; the table's D gene call, TRBD1, was not cross checked with the DNA. Per the germline V gene, CDR1 is KGHTA and CDR2 is FQNQQP. CDR3 length equals 15 residues. The DNA read from the CDR3 is TGCTCCAGCAGTCCCAGGGGAAGGGGTAACACAGAAGTCTTC. As protein: CSSSPRGRGNTEVF. The full CDR3 sequence reads CSSSPRGRGNTEVFF.

This clone was observed a handful of times. Gene names refer to mouse genes. The read comes to an end 1 residue before the CDR3 does, leaving the germline J gene to fill in the end. This rearrangement joins TRBV26 to TRBJ1-2, with D perhaps matching TRBD1 (6 bases). The V end lost 7 bases, the J end lost 0 bases, and 12 bases lay between the germline ends. Germline CDR1 is KGHPV and CDR2 is FQNQEV (reference sequence). This CDR3 is 14 amino acids long. CDR3 sequence reads: CASTPGHTNSDYTF. The covered CDR3 bases are TGTGCCAGCACCCCGGGACATACAAACTCCGACTACACC.

A few counts support this clone. Gene names and germline refer to mouse. The CDR3 goes on 1 residue after the read ends, and that part is filled in from the germline J gene. The chain has TRBV5 and TRBJ1-3; 7 nucleotides match TRBD1. The trim removed 3 bases at V and 8 bases at J, leaving 4 bases unmatched. Germline CDR1 reads LGHNA; CDR2 reads YNLKQL (reference sequence). This CDR3 is 13 amino acids long. The CDR3 sequence: CASSQTGRDTLYF. Partial CDR3 DNA: TGTGCCAGCAGCCAGACAGGGAGGGATACGCTCTAT.

To note about this clone: Mouse germline and gene names are used. The CDR3 is cut off 1 residue early in the read; its end comes from the germline J gene. Other DNA sequences in the same sample also yield this CDR3. The rearrangement uses TRBV26 and TRBJ1-1, with a possible D match to TRBD1 (5 bases). Germline CDR1 reads KGHPV; CDR2 reads FQNQEV (reference sequence). The CDR3 extends over 14 amino acids. The V and J ends lost 3 bases and 0 bases respectively, with 8 bases between them. CDR3 in amino acids: CASSLRGANTEVFF. Incomplete CDR3 DNA: TGTGCCAGCAGTCTAAGAGGGGCAAACACAGAAGTCTTC.

This clone is medium-sized in the sample. Gene names refer to mouse genes. Read coverage stops 1 residue before the CDR3 terminus; the germline J gene supplies the remainder. This chain connects TRBV19 to TRBJ1-4; D uncertain. This CDR3 comprises 15 residues. CDR1 and CDR2 from the germline V gene are FNHDT and SITEND (reference sequence). V was pared by 5 bases and J by 0 bases, with 11 bases between. CDR3 DNA, as far as it was read: TGTGCCAGCAGCGATCAAGAAATTTCCAACGAAAGATTATTT. It specifies CASSDQEISNERLF. The full CDR3 sequence reads CASSDQEISNERLFF.

Sample share makes this clone medium-sized (0.01 to 0.1%). Genes here carry mouse names. The CDR3 end falls 1 residue outside the read, so it is completed with the germline J gene. The chain couples TRBV5 to TRBJ1-3; 10 bases map to TRBD1. J gave up 3 bases and V 3 bases, and 2 bases lay outside the gene matches. The CDR3 runs to 15 residues. The germline gives CDR1 LGHNA, CDR2 YNLKQL (reference sequence). The sequenced CDR3 bases are TGTGCCAGCAGCCAGACAGGGGGCTATGGAAATACGCTCTAT. Residues: CASSQTGGYGNTLY. The complete CDR3 sequence is CASSQTGGYGNTLYF.

In the case of this clone: Any gene name here is a mouse gene name. The read comes to an end 1 residue before the CDR3 does, leaving the germline J gene to fill in the end. V usage is TRBV26 and J usage is TRBJ1-4; 9 positions agree with TRBD1. This CDR3 contains 15 residues. The junction had 8 bases not matched to a gene; V was cut back by 6 bases and J by 6 bases. Germline V gives CDR1 KGHPV, CDR2 FQNQEV (reference sequence). The CDR3 DNA, read in part, is TGTGCCAGCAGCCGGGGACAGGGAGGGGACGAAAGATTATTT. Its protein product is CASSRGQGGDERLF. The entire CDR3 reads CASSRGQGGDERLFF.

This clone was counted a few times. Gene names are mouse gene names. The sequenced fragment ends 1 residue before the CDR3 boundary, so the rest is inferred from the germline J gene. V is TRBV13-2 and J is TRBJ1-1, with 9 nucleotides matching TRBD1. The J segment lost 0 bases and the V segment lost 2 bases, leaving 2 bases of the junction unmatched. The germline V gene encodes CDR1 NNHNN and CDR2 SYGAGS (reference sequence). The CDR3 sequence is 15 residues long. The sequenced part of the CDR3 DNA is TGTGCCAGCGGTGACACAGGGGGCCCAAACACAGAAGTCTTC. Protein product: CASGDTGGPNTEVF. The full CDR3 is CASGDTGGPNTEVFF.

Comment on this clone: Mouse germline and gene names are used. The read is 1 residue too short to cover the CDR3 end, so that end is filled in from the germline J gene. V and J are TRBV3 and TRBJ2-7; 11 nucleotides agree with TRBD2. The J segment lost 2 bases and the V segment lost 5 bases, leaving 2 bases of the junction unmatched. The CDR3 extends over 14 amino acids. The germline gives CDR1 SNHLY, CDR2 FYNGKV (reference sequence). Incomplete CDR3 DNA: TGTGCCAGCAGCCAGGGACTGGGGGCCTATGAACAGTAC. Protein product: CASSQGLGAYEQY. The whole CDR3 reads CASSQGLGAYEQYF.

In regard to this clone: Each gene name is a mouse one. The CDR3 end is not reached by the read, which stops 1 residue before it; the germline J gene fills it in. V is TRBV15 and J is TRBJ2-1, with D perhaps TRBD1 (5 bases). The CDR3 has 14 amino acids. V was trimmed by 3 bases and J by 7 bases, leaving 13 bases between them. In germline, CDR1 is SGHND, CDR2 FRSKSL. Partial CDR3 DNA: TGTGCCAGCAGTTTTGGCAGGGCCGAGGCTGAGCAGTTC. Translating it yields CASSFGRAEAEQF. The whole CDR3 protein reads CASSFGRAEAEQFF.

Worth noting for this clone: Genes here carry mouse names. The read ends 1 residue shy of where the CDR3 ends; the end is completed using the germline J gene. The chain couples TRBV13-2 to TRBJ2-2; 13 positions match TRBD2. The CDR3 length is 18 residues. V lost 3 bases, J lost 4 bases, and 9 bases stayed unmatched. CDR1 NNHNN and CDR2 SYGAGS come from the germline V gene (reference sequence). The sequenced part of the CDR3 DNA is TGTGCCAGCGGTGCCAGGACTGGGGGGGCGGTGGCCACCGGGCAGCTCTAC. Protein sequence: CASGARTGGAVATGQLY. The entire CDR3 is CASGARTGGAVATGQLYF.

This clone rates as medium-sized. The germline and genes are mouse ones. The read terminates 1 residue ahead of where the CDR3 ends, so the germline J gene completes it. J is TRBJ2-7 and V is TRBV13-2; 8 nucleotides match TRBD2. The ends lost 0 bases at V and 7 bases at J; junction bases unmatched: 6. The CDR3 sequence is 14 residues long. Germline V gives CDR1 NNHNN, CDR2 SYGAGS (reference sequence). The part of the CDR3 DNA that was read is TGTGCCAGCGGTGATGGCTGGGGGGTAGGGGAACAGTAC. Amino acid sequence: CASGDGWGVGEQY. The complete CDR3 protein is CASGDGWGVGEQYF.

A word on this clone: Mouse germline and gene names are used. The read stops 1 residue short of the end of the CDR3; the missing end is completed from the germline J gene. The chain is built from TRBV23 and TRBJ1-6; the DNA was not used to check the table's D call, TRBD1. TRBJ1-6 is recorded as an ORF, its role being uncertain. The germline V gene encodes CDR1 KGHTA and CDR2 FQNQQP. CDR3 length equals 15 residues. Incomplete CDR3 DNA: TGCTCCAGCAGCCCGGGACAGGGCCGTAATTCGCCCCTCTAC. It codes for CSSSPGQGRNSPLY. The CDR3 in full is CSSSPGQGRNSPLYF.

On this clone itself: The gene names given are mouse names. With the read ending 1 residue before the CDR3 end, the germline J gene is used to fill in that end. The V gene is TRBV13-1, the J gene TRBJ1-4, with D tentatively TRBD1 (5 bases). This CDR3 has 14 amino acids. Trimming cost V 2 bases and J 0 bases, with 5 bases left between them. Germline CDR1 reads NSHNY; CDR2 reads SYGAGN. The sequenced CDR3 bases are TGTGCCAGCAGTGAGACAGTTTCCAACGAAAGATTATTT. Its translation: CASSETVSNERLF. From start to end, the CDR3 is CASSETVSNERLFF.

About this clone itself: Genes and germline come from the mouse. The read gets to within 1 residue of the CDR3 end, and the germline J gene fills in the rest. The sample holds other DNA sequences that translate to the same CDR3. The V call is TRBV26, the J call TRBJ1-6; no reliable D call. TRBJ1-6 is assigned to the ORF class and has an uncertain function. The CDR3 contains 13 residues. Trimming stripped 6 bases from V and 0 bases from J, with 3 bases between. Germline CDR1 KGHPV, CDR2 FQNQEV (reference sequence). Here the CDR3 reads CASSDSYNSPLYF. The CDR3 DNA, read in part, is TGTGCCAGCAGCGATTCCTATAATTCGCCCCTCTAC.